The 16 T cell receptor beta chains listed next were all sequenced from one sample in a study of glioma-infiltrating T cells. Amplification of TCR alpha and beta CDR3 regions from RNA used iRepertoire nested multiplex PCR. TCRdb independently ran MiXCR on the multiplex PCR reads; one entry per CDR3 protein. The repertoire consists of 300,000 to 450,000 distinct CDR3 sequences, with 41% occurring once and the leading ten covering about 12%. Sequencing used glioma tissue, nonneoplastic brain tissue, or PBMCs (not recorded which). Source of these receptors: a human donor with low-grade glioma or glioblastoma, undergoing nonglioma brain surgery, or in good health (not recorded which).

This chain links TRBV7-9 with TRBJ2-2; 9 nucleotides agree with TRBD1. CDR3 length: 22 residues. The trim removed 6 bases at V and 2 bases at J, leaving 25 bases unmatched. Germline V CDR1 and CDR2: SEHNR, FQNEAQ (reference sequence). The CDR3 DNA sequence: TGTGCCAGCAGTTCTTCCTTGATAGGGACAGGGTACGGTTTTGACAACACCGGGGAGCTGTTTTTT. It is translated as CASSSSLIGTGYGFDNTGELFF.

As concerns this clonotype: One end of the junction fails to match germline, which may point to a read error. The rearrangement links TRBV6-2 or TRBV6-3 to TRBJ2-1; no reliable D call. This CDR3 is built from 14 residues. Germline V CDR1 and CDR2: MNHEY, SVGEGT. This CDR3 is CASSPSWSYNGQFF. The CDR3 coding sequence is TGTGCCAGCAGCCCCTCTTGGTCCTACAATGGGCAGTTCTTC.

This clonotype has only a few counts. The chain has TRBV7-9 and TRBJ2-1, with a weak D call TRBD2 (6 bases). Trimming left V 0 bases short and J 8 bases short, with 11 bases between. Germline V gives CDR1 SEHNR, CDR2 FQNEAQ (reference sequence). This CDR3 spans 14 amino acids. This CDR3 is CASSLATGADEQFF. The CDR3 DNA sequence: TGTGCCAGCAGCTTAGCAACGGGAGCTGATGAGCAGTTCTTC.

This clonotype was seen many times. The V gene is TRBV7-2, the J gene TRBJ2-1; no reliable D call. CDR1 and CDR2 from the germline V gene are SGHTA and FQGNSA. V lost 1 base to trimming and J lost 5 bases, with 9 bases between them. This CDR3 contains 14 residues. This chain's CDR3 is CASSLGASDNEQFF. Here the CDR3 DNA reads TGTGCCAGCAGCTTAGGGGCCTCAGACAATGAGCAGTTCTTC.

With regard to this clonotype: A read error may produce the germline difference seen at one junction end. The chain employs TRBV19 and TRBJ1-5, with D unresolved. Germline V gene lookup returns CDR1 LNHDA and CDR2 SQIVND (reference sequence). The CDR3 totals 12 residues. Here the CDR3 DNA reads TGTGCCATTAGTCTCAACGATCAGCCCCAGCATTTT. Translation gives CAISLNDQPQHF.

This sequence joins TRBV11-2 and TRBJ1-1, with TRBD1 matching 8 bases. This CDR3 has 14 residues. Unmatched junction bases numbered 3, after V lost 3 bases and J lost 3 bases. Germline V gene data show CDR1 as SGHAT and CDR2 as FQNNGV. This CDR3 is CASSFPDRDTEAFF. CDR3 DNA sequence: TGTGCCAGCAGCTTCCCGGACAGGGACACTGAAGCTTTCTTT.

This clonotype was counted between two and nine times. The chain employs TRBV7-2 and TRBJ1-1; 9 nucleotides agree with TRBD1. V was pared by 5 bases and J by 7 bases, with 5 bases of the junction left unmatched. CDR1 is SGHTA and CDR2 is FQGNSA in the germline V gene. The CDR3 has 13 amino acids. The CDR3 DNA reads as TGTGCCAGCAGCCCAAGACAGGGGGGTGAAGCTTTCTTT. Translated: CASSPRQGGEAFF.

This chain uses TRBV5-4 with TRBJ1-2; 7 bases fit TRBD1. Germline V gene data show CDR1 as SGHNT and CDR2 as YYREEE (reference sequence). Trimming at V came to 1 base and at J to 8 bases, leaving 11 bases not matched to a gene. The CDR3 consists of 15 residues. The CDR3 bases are TGTGCCAGCAGCTTGAGGGGACAGAAAGCGTTCGGCTACACCTTC. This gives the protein CASSLRGQKAFGYTF.

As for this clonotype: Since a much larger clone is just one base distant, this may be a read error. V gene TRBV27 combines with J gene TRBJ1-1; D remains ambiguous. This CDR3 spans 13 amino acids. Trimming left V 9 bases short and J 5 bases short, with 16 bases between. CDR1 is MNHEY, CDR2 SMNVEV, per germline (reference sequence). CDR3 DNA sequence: TGTGCCAGGAGTATCCAATTGAGGACTGAAGCTTTCTTT. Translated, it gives CARSIQLRTEAFF.

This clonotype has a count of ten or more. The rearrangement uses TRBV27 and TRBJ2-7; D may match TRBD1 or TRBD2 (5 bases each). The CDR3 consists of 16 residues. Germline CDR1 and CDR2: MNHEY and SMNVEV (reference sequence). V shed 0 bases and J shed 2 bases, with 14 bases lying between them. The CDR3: CASSLSRGLPPYEQYF. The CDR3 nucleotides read TGTGCCAGCAGTTTATCCCGGGGCCTCCCACCCTACGAGCAGTACTTC.

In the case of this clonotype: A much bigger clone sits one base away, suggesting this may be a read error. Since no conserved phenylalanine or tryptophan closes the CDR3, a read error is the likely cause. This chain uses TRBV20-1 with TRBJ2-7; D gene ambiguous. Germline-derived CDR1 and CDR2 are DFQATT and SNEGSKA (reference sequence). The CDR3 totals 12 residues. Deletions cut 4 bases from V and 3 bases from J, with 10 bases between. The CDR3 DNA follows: TGCAGTGCTACTTATGGACGCTACGAGCAGTACTCC. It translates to CSATYGRYEQYS.

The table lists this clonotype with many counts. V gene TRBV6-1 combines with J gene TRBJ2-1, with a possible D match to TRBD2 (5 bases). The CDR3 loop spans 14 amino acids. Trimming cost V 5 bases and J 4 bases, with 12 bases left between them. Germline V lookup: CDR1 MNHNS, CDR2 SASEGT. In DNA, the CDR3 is TGTGCCAGCAGTACCGATGGGAGATACAATGAGCAGTTCTTC. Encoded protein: CASSTDGRYNEQFF.

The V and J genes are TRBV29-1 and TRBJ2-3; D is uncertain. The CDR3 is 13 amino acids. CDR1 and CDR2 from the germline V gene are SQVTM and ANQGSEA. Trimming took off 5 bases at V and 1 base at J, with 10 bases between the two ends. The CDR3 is CSVSPRRTDTQYF. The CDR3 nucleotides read TGCAGCGTTTCCCCACGCCGCACAGATACGCAGTATTTT.

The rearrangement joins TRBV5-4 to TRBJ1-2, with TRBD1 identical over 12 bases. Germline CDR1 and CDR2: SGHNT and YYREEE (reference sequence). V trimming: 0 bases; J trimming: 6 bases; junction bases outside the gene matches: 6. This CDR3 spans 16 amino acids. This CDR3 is CASSLEGGDRGHGYTF. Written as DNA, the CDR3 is TGTGCCAGCAGCTTGGAAGGAGGGGACAGGGGGCATGGCTACACCTTC.

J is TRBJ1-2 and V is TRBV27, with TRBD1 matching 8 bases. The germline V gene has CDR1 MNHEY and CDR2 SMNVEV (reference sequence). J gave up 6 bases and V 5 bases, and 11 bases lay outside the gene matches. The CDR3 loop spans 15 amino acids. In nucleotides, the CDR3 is TGTGCCAGCAGTCCTATAACGGACAGGGAGCATGGCTACACCTTC. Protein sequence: CASSPITDREHGYTF.

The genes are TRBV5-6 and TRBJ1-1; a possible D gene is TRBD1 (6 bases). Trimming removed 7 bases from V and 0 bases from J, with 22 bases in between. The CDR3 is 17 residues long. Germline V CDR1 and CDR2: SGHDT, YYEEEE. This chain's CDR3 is CASEKLRDTYMNTEAFF. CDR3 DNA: TGTGCCAGCGAAAAACTACGGGACACATATATGAACACTGAAGCTTTCTTT.